This passage covers 32 T cell receptor beta chains from one sample sequenced in a study of shared clonotypes between healthy human individuals. Method: immunoSEQ multiplex PCR; TCRdb's copy keeps in-frame clones and lacks some. The table lists 2 million to 2.5 million clones, around 95% of them singletons. The specimen was naive CD4+ T cells sorted from blood. Documented subset: CD45RA+ positively selected. All receptors derive from a man between 18 and 29 years old in good health.

The gene calls are TRBV5-4 and TRBJ2-7; tentatively, D is TRBD1 or TRBD2 (5 bases each). V lost 3 bases, J lost 3 bases, and 13 bases lay in between. The CDR3 runs to 14 residues. The germline gives CDR1 SGHNT, CDR2 YYREEE (reference sequence). The DNA of the CDR3 is TGTGCCAGCAGCTGGGGACCGAACGGCTACGAGCAGTACTTC. Protein product: CASSWGPNGYEQYF. Full variable domain (missing parts from reference TRBV5-4 and TRBJ2-7): ETGVTQSPTHLIKTRGQQVTLRCSSQSGHNTVSWYQQALGQGPQFIFQYYREEENGRGNFPPRFSGLQFPNYSSELNVNALELDDSALYLCASSWGPNGYEQYFGPGTRLTVT.

In the case of this clone: Germline and junction disagree at one end, which may indicate a read error. V is TRBV7-7 and J is TRBJ2-5, with a weak D call TRBD1 (5 bases). The germline V gene has CDR1 SSHAT and CDR2 FNYEAQ (reference sequence). This CDR3 comprises 17 residues. The chain's CDR3 is CASSLGEVGVGAETQYF. In nucleotides, the CDR3 is TGTGCTAGCAGCTTAGGGGAAGTAGGTGTTGGGGCGGAGACCCAGTACTTC.

The CDR3, as DNA: TGTGCCAGCAGCTTACCCACGTCAGGGGGGGAGCTGTTTTTT. Its translation: CASSLPTSGGELFF. The gene calls are TRBV11-2 and TRBJ2-2; perhaps TRBD1 as D (5 bases). V lost 2 bases and J lost 8, with 12 bases in between. Germline loops: CDR1 SGHAT, CDR2 FQNNGV. The length of the CDR3 is 14 residues.

The V call is TRBV6-4, the J call TRBJ1-5, with D maybe TRBD1 (5 bases). Trimming took off 5 bases at V and 3 bases at J, with 14 bases between the two ends. CDR1 and CDR2 (germline): MRHNA, SNTAGT. This CDR3 spans 15 amino acids. The CDR3 DNA reads TGTGCCAGCAGTCATACAGGTCGTGCCAATCAGCCCCAGCATTTT. It codes for CASSHTGRANQPQHF.

The chain has TRBV12-5 and TRBJ2-7; no firm D call. The CDR3 extends over 13 amino acids. Trimming shortened V by 4 bases and J by 2 bases, and 9 bases separated the two germline ends. CDR1 is LGHNT and CDR2 is FRNRAP in the germline V gene. The CDR3 reads CASGSSVTYEQYF. In DNA form, the CDR3 reads TGTGCTAGTGGTTCCTCTGTAACCTACGAGCAGTACTTC.

The genes are TRBV23-1 and TRBJ2-2; 9 bases align to TRBD1. TRBV23-1 is flagged as an ORF with uncertain function. The CDR3 is 17 residues long. With V trimmed by 7 bases and J by 0 bases, 9 bases remained unmatched. CDR3 loop: CASKTRDRAANTGELFF. The CDR3 DNA is TGCGCCAGCAAGACACGGGACAGGGCCGCGAACACCGGGGAGCTGTTTTTT.

The genes are TRBV1 and TRBJ2-1; the DNA was not compared with TRBD2, the D call given in the table. TRBV1 is described as a pseudogene. The CDR3 loop spans 18 amino acids. The CDR3 bases are TGCACCAGCAGCTCCGGGGTAGCGGGGCCACAAGCCCACAATGAGCAGTTCTTC. It specifies CTSSSGVAGPQAHNEQFF.

A single count supports this clone. The same CDR3 also results from other DNA sequences found in this sample. The V call is TRBV6-5, the J call TRBJ2-1, with D possibly being TRBD2 (6 bases). Trimming cost V 2 bases and J 4 bases, with 6 bases left between them. Germline-derived CDR1 and CDR2 are MNHEY and SVGAGI. This CDR3 contains 13 residues. The CDR3, as DNA: TGTGCCAGCAGTTACAGCGGGTACAATGAGCAGTTCTTC. Encoded protein: CASSYSGYNEQFF.

The chain uses TRBV10-1 and TRBJ2-1; possible D gene TRBD2, 6 bases. The germline V and J ends were trimmed by 10 bases and 3 bases, with 13 bases remaining between them. The CDR3 consists of 13 residues. Germline CDR1 is WNHNN and CDR2 is SYGVQD (reference sequence). CDR3 nucleotides: TGCGCCACCATGTCGGGACTCTACAATGAGCAGTTCTTC. It specifies CATMSGLYNEQFF.

This clone was found a few times. The chain joins TRBV6-6 to TRBJ1-6; D not certain. Germline CDR1 and CDR2: MNHNY and SVGAGI (reference sequence). The CDR3 extends over 14 amino acids. V lost 4 bases to trimming and J lost 7 bases, with 11 bases between them. The CDR3 DNA reads as TGTGCCAGCAGTTCGCCGGGCTTAAATTCACCCCTCCACTTT. It specifies CASSSPGLNSPLHF.

V and J are TRBV18 and TRBJ1-5; 9 nucleotides align to TRBD1. The CDR3 length is 14 residues. J lost 10 bases, V lost 1 base, and 5 bases had no gene match. Germline V gene data show CDR1 as KGHSH and CDR2 as LQKENI. The CDR3 protein is CASSPQTGGDPQHF. CDR3 nucleotides: TGTGCCAGCTCACCACAGACAGGGGGTGATCCCCAGCATTTT.

The CDR3 DNA reads as TGTGCCAGCTCACCAGTGCCAGGGTACGAGCAGTACTTC. This encodes CASSPVPGYEQYF. The chain recombines TRBV18 with TRBJ2-7; perhaps TRBD1 as D (5 bases). The V and J ends lost 2 bases and 4 bases respectively, with 9 bases between them. Germline CDR1 reads KGHSH; CDR2 reads LQKENI. CDR3 length: 13 amino acids.

This clone has a single count. The gene calls are TRBV5-1 and TRBJ1-2; 8 bases are a match to TRBD1. This CDR3 region has 13 residues. The ends lost 2 bases at V and 7 bases at J; junction bases unmatched: 4. Germline CDR1 and CDR2: SGHRS and YFSETQ. CDR3 DNA: TGCGCCAGCAGCTTTGACAGGGGAACTGGCTACACCTTC. This encodes CASSFDRGTGYTF.

V and J are TRBV27 and TRBJ2-5; TRBD2 agrees at 10 bases. The CDR3 is made up of 14 amino acids. CDR1 is MNHEY and CDR2 is SMNVEV in the germline V gene (reference sequence). V lost 5 bases, J lost 5 bases, and 5 bases stayed unmatched. CDR3 region: CASSLAGVEETQYF. CDR3 in DNA: TGTGCCAGCAGTCTAGCGGGAGTTGAGGAGACCCAGTACTTC.

The chain joins TRBV11-2 to TRBJ2-3, with D possibly matching TRBD1 (5 bases). The germline V gene has CDR1 SGHAT and CDR2 FQNNGV. Trimming removed 0 bases at V and 2 bases at J, with 9 bases between. The CDR3 length is 15 residues. CDR3 sequence reads: CASSLEGRVTDTQYF. The CDR3 coding sequence is TGTGCCAGCAGCTTAGAGGGCAGGGTCACAGATACGCAGTATTTT.

V usage is TRBV6-5 and J usage is TRBJ2-7; weak D call: TRBD1 (6 bases). CDR1 MNHEY and CDR2 SVGAGI come from the germline V gene. V was trimmed by 7 bases and J by 3 bases, leaving 13 bases between them. The CDR3 is made up of 13 amino acids. CDR3 sequence (DNA): TGTGCCAGCAATCAGGGGTTTGGCTACGAGCAGTACTTC. It translates to CASNQGFGYEQYF.

The chain links TRBV6-5 to TRBJ2-7; D is undetermined. The CDR3 sequence is 13 residues long. The V end lost 6 bases, the J end lost 2 bases, and 11 bases lay between the germline ends. Germline V gene lookup returns CDR1 MNHEY and CDR2 SVGAGI. CDR3 region: CASRGSRTYEQYF. The DNA for the CDR3 is TGTGCCAGCAGGGGTAGTCGTACCTACGAGCAGTACTTC.

CDR3 residues: CASSADRNTEAFF. The CDR3 nucleotides read TGTGCCAGCAGCGCGGACAGGAACACTGAAGCTTTCTTT. The chain uses TRBV7-9 and TRBJ1-1; a possible D gene is TRBD1 (6 bases). Germline CDR1 reads SEHNR; CDR2 reads FQNEAQ (reference sequence). The CDR3 totals 13 residues. Trimming pared 5 bases from V and 1 base from J, leaving 8 bases between.

The chain recombines TRBV28 with TRBJ1-6; D ambiguous. CDR3 length: 15 residues. The germline CDR1 and CDR2 sequences are MDHEN and SYDVKM. Trimming pared 2 bases from V and 5 bases from J, leaving 10 bases between. CDR3: CASSLSGLDNSPLHF. The DNA for the CDR3 is TGTGCCAGCAGTTTAAGTGGGTTAGATAATTCACCCCTCCACTTT.

The gene calls are TRBV7-2 and TRBJ2-2, with D perhaps TRBD1 (6 bases). Germline assignment: CDR1 SGHTA and CDR2 FQGNSA. Deletions cut 1 base from V and 9 bases from J, with 9 bases between. The CDR3 loop spans 13 amino acids. CDR3 sequence (DNA): TGTGCCAGCAGCTTAGACAGGGACAGGGAGCTGTTTTTT. It specifies CASSLDRDRELFF.

The rearrangement links TRBV7-9 to TRBJ2-7; 7 nucleotides align to TRBD2. This CDR3 is 12 amino acids long. After removal of 11 bases from V and 0 bases from J, the junction contained 4 bases not matched to a gene. Germline V gene lookup returns CDR1 SEHNR and CDR2 FQNEAQ (reference sequence). The CDR3 DNA reads TGTGCCTGCGGGGGAGGCTCCTACGAGCAGTACTTC. It translates to CACGGGSYEQYF.

This clone showed up just once. The V gene is TRBV19, the J gene TRBJ1-5; the match to TRBD1 covers 11 bases. CDR1 is LNHDA and CDR2 is SQIVND in the germline V gene (reference sequence). Losses at the gene ends were 7 bases for V and 6 bases for J; bases not matched to a gene: 8. The CDR3 length is 15 residues. This CDR3 is CASKAGTGGGQPQHF. The CDR3 DNA is TGTGCCAGTAAAGCCGGGACAGGGGGAGGTCAGCCCCAGCATTTT.

V gene TRBV5-6 combines with J gene TRBJ2-1; D tentatively reads TRBD1 or TRBD2 (7 bases each). Trimming shortened V by 3 bases and J by 1 base, and 11 bases separated the two germline ends. In germline, CDR1 is SGHDT, CDR2 YYEEEE. The CDR3 contains 15 residues. CDR3 protein: CASSSGGASYNEQFF. CDR3 coding DNA: TGTGCCAGCAGCTCAGGGGGGGCTTCCTACAATGAGCAGTTCTTC. The whole variable domain, remainder taken from reference TRBV5-6 and TRBJ2-1, is DAGVTQSPTHLIKTRGQQVTLRCSPKSGHDTVSWYQQALGQGPQFIFQYYEEEERQRGNFPDRFSGHQFPNYSSELNVNALLLGDSALYLCASSSGGASYNEQFFGPGTRLTVL.

The chain combines TRBV9 with TRBJ2-4, with 13 bases matching TRBD2. The CDR3 sequence is 16 residues long. The V gene's germline CDR1 is SGDLS and CDR2 YYNGEE. The junction had 5 bases not matched to a gene; V was cut back by 3 bases and J by 5 bases. The CDR3 nucleotides are TGTGCCAGCAGCGCGGGACTAGCGGGGATCCAAAACATTCAGTACTTC. This translates into CASSAGLAGIQNIQYF.

The chain is built from TRBV7-2 and TRBJ1-4; D unresolved. V was clipped by 2 bases and J by 0 bases, with 10 bases between them. CDR3 length: 16 residues. Germline V gives CDR1 SGHTA, CDR2 FQGNSA. The CDR3 DNA reads TGTGCCAGCAGCTTAATGCGGGCGGCAACTAATGAAAAACTGTTTTTT. Its protein product is CASSLMRAATNEKLFF.

The table lists this clone with a count of one. The DNA of the CDR3 is TGTGCCAGCAGCTTAGGACTAGCGGGGCCTAAGGCCGGGGAGCTGTTTTTT. Translated: CASSLGLAGPKAGELFF. The chain carries TRBV7-3 and TRBJ2-2; 12 positions match TRBD2. V gave up 2 bases and J gave up 6 bases; unmatched junction bases: 7. This CDR3 contains 17 residues. Germline V gene data show CDR1 as SGHTA and CDR2 as FQGTGA.

This sequence joins TRBV5-4 and TRBJ2-7; 10 bases agree with TRBD2. The V gene end was trimmed by 3 bases and the J gene end by 1 base; junction bases not matched to a gene: 1. The germline CDR1 and CDR2 sequences are SGHNT and YYREEE (reference sequence). The CDR3 totals 14 residues. The CDR3 is CASSSSGRSYEQYF. For the CDR3, the DNA is TGTGCCAGCAGCTCTAGCGGGAGATCCTACGAGCAGTACTTC. The full variable domain, with the rest looked up from reference TRBV5-4 and TRBJ2-7, is ETGVTQSPTHLIKTRGQQVTLRCSSQSGHNTVSWYQQALGQGPQFIFQYYREEENGRGNFPPRFSGLQFPNYSSELNVNALELDDSALYLCASSSSGRSYEQYFGPGTRLTVT.

Notes on this clone: The identical CDR3 is also encoded by other nucleotide sequences in the sample. V is TRBV5-1 and J is TRBJ2-1; 14 nucleotides agree with TRBD2. CDR1 is SGHRS, CDR2 YFSETQ, per germline. V was pared by 3 bases and J by 9 bases, with 8 bases of the junction left unmatched. This CDR3 contains 16 residues. CDR3 amino acids: CASSSPGLAGVGEQFF. The DNA for the CDR3 is TGCGCCAGCAGCTCCCCGGGACTAGCGGGAGTGGGTGAGCAGTTCTTC.

The chain combines TRBV7-2 with TRBJ1-3; D possibly corresponds to TRBD1 (6 bases). The CDR3 consists of 17 residues. Germline V CDR1 and CDR2: SGHTA, FQGNSA. With 1 base removed from V and 4 bases from J, the gap between germline ends came to 17 bases. CDR3 region: CASSLVFLGASGNTIYF. DNA for the CDR3: TGTGCCAGCAGCTTAGTCTTCTTGGGGGCTTCCGGAAACACCATATATTTT.

The rearrangement links TRBV29-1 to TRBJ2-5, with D maybe TRBD1 (6 bases). TRBJ2-7 matches the DNA end more closely, so the J call is doubtful. This CDR3 is built from 13 residues. The germline V gene encodes CDR1 SQVTM and CDR2 ANQGSEA. This CDR3 reads CSVDVRGTYEQYF. The CDR3 coding sequence is TGCAGCGTTGACGTCAGGGGTACCTACGAGCAGTACTTC.

The V call is TRBV30, the J call TRBJ2-5, with 7 bases identical to TRBD2. The CDR3 spans 13 residues. Germline assignment: CDR1 GTSNPN and CDR2 SVGIG (reference sequence). Germline trimming cut 8 bases from V and 2 bases from J; bases unmatched to any gene: 8. CDR3 coding DNA: TGTGCCGGTGGTTCGGGGGGTCAAGAGACCCAGTACTTC. The encoded protein is CAGGSGGQETQYF.

For the CDR3, the DNA is TGTGCCAGCAGCTCACCAGGACTAGCAGGAGAGACCCAGTACTTC. It is translated as CASSSPGLAGETQYF. This chain links TRBV13 with TRBJ2-5; 8 nucleotides match TRBD2. The CDR3 has 15 amino acids. CDR1 is PRHDT, CDR2 FYEKMQ, per germline (reference sequence). The V and J ends lost 4 bases and 4 bases, in that order; junction bases with no gene match: 8.